This record covers a single T cell receptor (beta chain). As yet, its antigen is unknown. Germline assignment: CDR1 MDHEN and CDR2 SYDVKM. CDR3 length: 15 residues. Trimming left V 3 bases short and J 8 bases short, with 16 bases between. All the donors were Caucasian adults who lived in Nashville, Tennessee. In the source study's methods: ImmunoSEQ yielded junction-only sequences lacking quality scores, so filtering differed. Here immunoSEQ multiplex PCR was the method, and the copy in TCRdb shows in-frame clones only, minus some. V, J and clone size are those of that table, while D and trimming were read from the DNA. The sample consists of 200,000 to 250,000 clones, about 69% of them appearing once. The source of the sample is a study of shared clonotypes between healthy human individuals. About the research overall: The plates for each donor numbered three CD4 naive, three CD4 memory, two CD8 naive and one CD8 memory.

General observations from the study: Among donors, the sharing of clonotypes was expected to be influenced by sequencing depth.

The chain links TRBV28 to TRBJ1-4; tentatively, D is TRBD1 (5 bases). The sample consisted of memory CD4+ T cells sorted from blood. The subset was: CD45RA-negative fraction. This sequence originates from a man between 25 and 39 years old in good health. The CDR3 DNA reads as TGTGCCAGCAGTTTTCTTTCCGGGGGGAACGAAAAACTGTTTTTT. Encoded protein: CASSFLSGGNEKLFF.